This T cell receptor beta chain was recorded in a study of CD8+CD57+ T cells in acquired aplastic anemia. Study summary: Across the sorted CD4+ and CD8+ cells, DNA amounts averaged 3.2 ug. Study conclusions and caveats: CD8+ Simpson's diversity in patients was not significantly different from that in controls.

Details on this clonotype: What it recognizes is unknown. An end of the junction differs from the germline gene, which may be a read error.

This CDR3 spans 13 amino acids. The germline V gene encodes CDR1 ENHRY and CDR2 SYGVKD. Flow cytometry had shown expanded CD8+CD57+ cells in the patients chosen for sequencing. TCR beta VDJ combinations and CDR3 sequences were profiled from genomic DNA. TCRdb re-analysed the reads in MiXCR, keeping a single row per CDR3 protein. Counted here are under 200,000 distinct CDR3 sequences, 45% to 55% occurring once; the ten biggest clones make up roughly 30%. The chain links TRBV10-3 to TRBJ2-3, with 11 positions matching TRBD2. The sequenced sample was sorted CD4+, CD8+, or CD8+CD57+ T cells (not recorded which) from PBMCs. The origin of this receptor is a human donor with aplastic anemia. CDR3 sequence reads: CAIRGTSGDRQYF. The CDR3 region has the DNA TGTGCCATCAGGGGGACTAGCGGCGATAGGCAGTATTTT.